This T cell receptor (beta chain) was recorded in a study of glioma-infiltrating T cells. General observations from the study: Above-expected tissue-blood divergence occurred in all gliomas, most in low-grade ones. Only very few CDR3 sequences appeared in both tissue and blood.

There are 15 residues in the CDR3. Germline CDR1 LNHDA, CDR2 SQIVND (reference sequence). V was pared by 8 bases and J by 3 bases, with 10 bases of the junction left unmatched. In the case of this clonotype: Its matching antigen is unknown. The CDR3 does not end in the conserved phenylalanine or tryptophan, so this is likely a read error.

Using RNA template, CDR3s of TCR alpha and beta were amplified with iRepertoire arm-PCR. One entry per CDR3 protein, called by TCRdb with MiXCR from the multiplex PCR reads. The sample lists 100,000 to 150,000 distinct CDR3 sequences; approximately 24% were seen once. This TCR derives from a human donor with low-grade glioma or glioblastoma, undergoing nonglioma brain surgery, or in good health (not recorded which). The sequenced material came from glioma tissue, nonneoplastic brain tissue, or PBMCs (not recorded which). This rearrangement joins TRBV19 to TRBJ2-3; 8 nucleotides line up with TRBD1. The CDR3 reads CASRLQGVRTDTQYS. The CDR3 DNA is TGTGCCAGTCGGTTACAGGGGGTCAGGACAGATACGCAGTATTCT.